These 29 T cell receptor beta chains were sequenced from one sample in a study of shared clonotypes between healthy human individuals. Some clones are missing from TCRdb's copy, which holds only in-frame ones; the method was immunoSEQ multiplex PCR. Seen here are around 980,000 clones, approximately 80% observed once, and the top ten hold 0.55% to 0.7%. Sequencing used memory CD4+ T cells from PBMCs. The sample's subset: CD45RA-negative fraction. The receptor set was obtained from a man aged 18 to 30 in good health. Some clones in this sample may be carry-over from other donors' samples.

The chain combines TRBV29-1 with TRBJ1-1, with 8 bases that match TRBD1. CDR1 is SQVTM, CDR2 ANQGSEA, per germline. Trimming at V came to 7 bases and at J to 4 bases, leaving 14 bases not matched to a gene. The CDR3 sequence is 15 residues long. The CDR3 DNA is TGCAGCGCCCTCGTCGGAGGACAGGGATCCACTGAAGCTTTCTTT. Translated, it gives CSALVGGQGSTEAFF. Drawing the rest from reference TRBV29-1 and TRBJ1-1, the complete variable domain is SAVISQKPSRDICQRGTSLTIQCQVDSQVTMMFWYRQQPGQSLTLIATANQGSEATYESGFVIDKFPISRPNLTFSTLTVSNMSPEDSSIYLCSALVGGQGSTEAFFGQGTRLTVV.

V usage is TRBV28 and J usage is TRBJ2-7; 9 positions agree with TRBD2. The CDR3 runs to 15 residues. The V segment lost 7 bases and the J segment 2 bases; nucleotides outside the gene matches: 9. Germline V gene lookup returns CDR1 MDHEN and CDR2 SYDVKM. For the CDR3, the DNA is TGTGCCAGCATTCGATCTAGCGGGGAAGCCTACGAGCAGTACTTC. Residues: CASIRSSGEAYEQYF.

Regarding this clone: The sample holds other DNA sequences that translate to the same CDR3. The chain is built from TRBV5-4 and TRBJ2-7, with a possible D match to TRBD1 (6 bases). This CDR3 is built from 14 residues. Per germline, CDR1 SGHNT and CDR2 YYREEE (reference sequence). The V gene lost 1 base and the J gene lost 3 bases, with 11 bases spanning the gap. CDR3 amino acids: CASSLPGGSYEQYF. The DNA of the CDR3 is TGTGCCAGCAGCTTGCCTGGGGGCAGCTACGAGCAGTACTTC.

The genes are TRBV11-2 and TRBJ2-5, with 8 nucleotides matching TRBD1. The germline V gene has CDR1 SGHAT and CDR2 FQNNGV. CDR3 length: 14 amino acids. With V trimmed by 5 bases and J by 7 bases, 9 bases remained unmatched. The CDR3 DNA sequence: TGTGCCAGCAGCGTTTGGACAGGGAAGGGGACCCAGTACTTC. Encoded protein: CASSVWTGKGTQYF.

The chain carries TRBV7-2 and TRBJ1-2, with D possibly matching TRBD1 (6 bases). CDR1 SGHTA and CDR2 FQGNSA come from the germline V gene. Trimming took 4 bases from V and 6 from J, leaving 15 bases between them. There are 14 residues in the CDR3. This CDR3 reads CASSSSQGRDGYTF. Written as DNA, the CDR3 is TGTGCCAGCAGCTCTTCACAGGGAAGAGATGGCTACACCTTC.

This clone has just a few counts. The chain recombines TRBV20-1 with TRBJ2-5; unclear D gene. Germline lookup yields CDR1 DFQATT and CDR2 SNEGSKA (reference sequence). This CDR3 has 11 amino acids. V dropped 3 bases and J dropped 5 bases, with 7 bases sitting between them. CDR3 DNA sequence: TGCAGTGCTAGTTACGGGGAGACCCAGTACTTC. It translates to CSASYGETQYF.

J is TRBJ2-2 and V is TRBV6-4, with 8 positions matching TRBD1. Germline V gene sequence: CDR1 MRHNA, CDR2 SNTAGT. This CDR3 comprises 14 residues. V was clipped by 6 bases and J by 4 bases; unmatched bases: 4. CDR3 residues: CASRTGEGTGELFF. The CDR3 DNA reads TGTGCCAGCAGGACAGGGGAAGGCACCGGGGAGCTGTTTTTT.

This clone was found a few times. The chain joins TRBV9 to TRBJ2-5, with D possibly matching TRBD1 (6 bases). There are 13 residues in the CDR3. The V and J ends lost 4 bases and 7 bases respectively, with 14 bases between them. In germline, CDR1 is SGDLS, CDR2 YYNGEE. This CDR3 is CASSKEGGTTQYF. CDR3 bases: TGTGCCAGCAGCAAGGAAGGGGGAACGACCCAGTACTTC.

The chain links TRBV29-1 to TRBJ2-5; 9 bases line up with TRBD1. Per the germline V gene, CDR1 is SQVTM and CDR2 is ANQGSEA. The CDR3 has 14 amino acids. V was clipped by 6 bases and J by 5 bases; unmatched bases: 10. As DNA, the CDR3 is TGCAGCGTCCTCACCACAGGGGGCTCGGAGACCCAGTACTTC. This gives the protein CSVLTTGGSETQYF.

Comment on this clone: A much larger clone differs by one base, so this may be a read error. The sample has other DNA sequences that encode this CDR3 too. The chain couples TRBV7-3 to TRBJ2-3; no definite D call. This CDR3 has 13 residues. Germline V gene data show CDR1 as SGHTA and CDR2 as FQGTGA. Trimming left V 4 bases short and J 0 bases short, with 5 bases between. CDR3 sequence (DNA): TGTGCCAGCAGCTCAACTAGCACAGATACGCAGTATTTT. It is translated as CASSSTSTDTQYF.

Concerning this clone itself: The sample carries other DNA sequences with the same CDR3. This chain joins TRBV2 and TRBJ1-1; D call uncertain. CDR3 length: 13 residues. The V gene lost 6 bases and the J gene lost 2 bases, with 10 bases spanning the gap. Germline CDR1 SNHLY, CDR2 FYNNEI. CDR3 amino acids: CASSVRENTEAFF. The CDR3 DNA follows: TGTGCCAGCAGCGTCCGGGAAAACACTGAAGCTTTCTTT.

The genes are TRBV15 and TRBJ1-1, with TRBD1 as a possible D gene (6 bases). Trimming stripped 1 base from V and 0 bases from J, with 15 bases between. Germline CDR1 and CDR2: LNHNV and YYDKDF (reference sequence). The CDR3 is 17 residues long. In DNA form, the CDR3 reads TGTGCCACCAGCAGAGCTCAGGGGAACCGCATGAACACTGAAGCTTTCTTT. It is translated as CATSRAQGNRMNTEAFF. The whole variable domain, filled in from reference TRBV15 and TRBJ1-1, reads DAMVIQNPRYQVTQFGKPVTLSCSQTLNHNVMYWYQQKSSQAPKLLFHYYDKDFNNEADTPDNFQSRRPNTSFCFLDIRSPGLGDTAMYLCATSRAQGNRMNTEAFFGQGTRLTVV.

V gene TRBV6-5 combines with J gene TRBJ2-1; D is possibly TRBD2 (5 bases). V was cut by 7 bases and J by 1 base, with 11 bases left in between. The CDR3 length is 14 residues. The germline V gene encodes CDR1 MNHEY and CDR2 SVGAGI. The CDR3: CASTPGGSYNEQFF. The CDR3 region has the DNA TGTGCCAGCACCCCCGGCGGGTCCTACAATGAGCAGTTCTTC.

The gene calls are TRBV5-1 and TRBJ2-2; 7 positions match TRBD1. V was clipped by 2 bases and J by 1 base; unmatched bases: 8. CDR3 length: 17 residues. Germline V CDR1 and CDR2: SGHRS, YFSETQ. The CDR3 nucleotides read TGCGCCAGCAGCTTCTCCGGGACAGCATTGAACACCGGGGAGCTGTTTTTT. Its translation: CASSFSGTALNTGELFF.

This chain connects TRBV6-1 to TRBJ2-3, with D tentatively TRBD2 (5 bases). The CDR3 runs to 13 residues. Germline V gene lookup returns CDR1 MNHNS and CDR2 SASEGT. V shed 7 bases and J shed 0 bases, with 8 bases lying between them. The CDR3 nucleotides are TGTGCCAGCATCCGAGGGAGCACAGATACGCAGTATTTT. It specifies CASIRGSTDTQYF.

V usage is TRBV7-2 and J usage is TRBJ1-1; D possibly corresponds to TRBD1 (6 bases). Per germline, CDR1 SGHTA and CDR2 FQGNSA. This CDR3 is built from 13 residues. V was cut by 5 bases and J by 10 bases, with 17 bases left in between. CDR3 sequence (DNA): TGTGCCAGCAGCCCCGACAGGTCAAAACCAGCTTTCTTT. Protein product: CASSPDRSKPAFF.

The rearrangement links TRBV5-6 to TRBJ1-3; D is undetermined. CDR3 length equals 14 residues. The germline gives CDR1 SGHDT, CDR2 YYEEEE. V was shortened by 1 base and J by 0 bases, with 5 bases between the two germline ends. CDR3 in amino acids: CASSLRASGNTIYF. For the CDR3, the DNA is TGTGCCAGCAGCTTGAGGGCCTCTGGAAACACCATATATTTT. The full variable domain, its missing parts supplied by reference TRBV5-6 and TRBJ1-3, is DAGVTQSPTHLIKTRGQQVTLRCSPKSGHDTVSWYQQALGQGPQFIFQYYEEEERQRGNFPDRFSGHQFPNYSSELNVNALLLGDSALYLCASSLRASGNTIYFGEGSWLTVV.

CDR3 sequence reads: CASFTQGRGNTIYF. CDR3 bases: TGTGCCAGTTTCACCCAGGGGAGGGGAAACACCATATATTTT. The V gene is TRBV6-5, the J gene TRBJ1-3, with D tentatively TRBD1 (6 bases). Germline V gene data show CDR1 as MNHEY and CDR2 as SVGAGI. This CDR3 is 14 amino acids long. Trimming took 9 bases from V and 4 from J, leaving 16 bases between them.

This chain connects TRBV28 to TRBJ2-5; the D gene is possibly TRBD1 (6 bases). The V end lost 4 bases, the J end lost 2 bases, and 20 bases lay between the germline ends. Germline-derived CDR1 and CDR2 are MDHEN and SYDVKM. The length of the CDR3 is 17 residues. CDR3 region: CASSSPGRRRGQETQYF. DNA for the CDR3: TGTGCCAGCAGTTCCCCCGGGCGCCGTAGGGGGCAAGAGACCCAGTACTTC. Together with reference TRBV28 and TRBJ2-5, the CDR3 gives the full variable domain: DVKVTQSSRYLVKRTGEKVFLECVQDMDHENMFWYRQDPGLGLRLIYFSYDVKMKEKGDIPEGYSVSREKKERFSLILESASTNQTSMYLCASSSPGRRRGQETQYFGPGTRLLVL.

The chain joins TRBV7-3 to TRBJ2-3; D is uncertain. V gave up 1 base and J gave up 4 bases, with 12 bases separating them. The CDR3 sequence is 15 residues long. The germline gives CDR1 SGHTA, CDR2 FQGTGA. DNA for the CDR3: TGTGCCAGCAGCTTAATCCCGGGTCTCGCAGATACGCAGTATTTT. Translated: CASSLIPGLADTQYF.

The rearrangement links TRBV6-4 to TRBJ1-2; D may be TRBD1 (6 bases). The CDR3 is 14 residues long. Germline lookup yields CDR1 MRHNA and CDR2 SNTAGT. V was clipped by 6 bases and J by 4 bases, with 15 bases between them. CDR3 sequence: CASSATRGPYGYTF. CDR3 bases: TGTGCCAGCAGCGCGACTCGGGGGCCCTATGGCTACACCTTC.

The chain joins TRBV5-4 to TRBJ1-1; D is uncertain. This CDR3 region has 14 residues. The germline V gene has CDR1 SGHNT and CDR2 YYREEE (reference sequence). V was clipped by 4 bases and J by 1 base, with 11 bases between them. The CDR3 loop is CASSREPENTEAFF. Here the CDR3 DNA reads TGTGCCAGCAGCCGAGAACCAGAGAACACTGAAGCTTTCTTT.

The chain couples TRBV6-5 to TRBJ2-6, with D possibly being TRBD1 (5 bases). Trimming stripped 2 bases from V and 2 bases from J, with 7 bases between. Germline V gene sequence: CDR1 MNHEY, CDR2 SVGAGI. This CDR3 has 15 residues. The CDR3 nucleotides read TGTGCCAGCAGTTACGGCAGGGCTGGGGCCAACGTCCTGACTTTC. Its protein product is CASSYGRAGANVLTF.

The CDR3 spells CASSLWPGQGAGGDTQYF. CDR3 nucleotide sequence: TGTGCCAGCAGCTTATGGCCGGGACAGGGGGCAGGAGGAGATACGCAGTATTTT. The genes are TRBV7-2 and TRBJ2-3; 12 bases are a match to TRBD1. With V trimmed by 2 bases and J by 5 bases, 11 bases remained unmatched. Per germline, CDR1 SGHTA and CDR2 FQGNSA. The CDR3 sequence is 18 residues long. The complete variable domain, with remaining parts taken from reference TRBV7-2 and TRBJ2-3, reads GAGVSQSPSNKVTEKGKDVELRCDPISGHTALYWYRQSLGQGLEFLIYFQGNSAPDKSGLPSDRFSAERTGGSVSTLTIQRTQQEDSAVYLCASSLWPGQGAGGDTQYFGPGTRLTVL.

V and J are TRBV5-1 and TRBJ2-2, with 8 bases identical to TRBD1. The CDR3 sequence is 16 residues long. In germline, CDR1 is SGHRS, CDR2 YFSETQ. Trimming cost V 6 bases and J 0 bases; bases outside gene matches: 7. CDR3 amino acids: CASTRGQGANTGELFF. In nucleotides, the CDR3 is TGCGCCAGCACCCGCGGACAGGGTGCGAACACCGGGGAGCTGTTTTTT.

The sample holds one count of this clone. The rearrangement uses TRBV18 and TRBJ1-1, with TRBD1 matching 10 bases. The germline V gene has CDR1 KGHSH and CDR2 LQKENI. Unmatched junction bases numbered 8, after V lost 4 bases and J lost 0 bases. CDR3 length: 17 amino acids. CDR3 loop: CASSLPRDRGLNTEAFF. The CDR3 bases are TGTGCCAGCTCACTACCCCGGGACAGGGGTCTGAACACTGAAGCTTTCTTT.

The chain couples TRBV28 to TRBJ1-1; 10 bases line up with TRBD1. V dropped 5 bases and J dropped 4; count of bases not matched to a gene: 10. The germline gives CDR1 MDHEN, CDR2 SYDVKM. This CDR3 comprises 16 residues. CDR3 loop: CASSAPVRQGATEAFF. In DNA, the CDR3 is TGTGCCAGCAGTGCCCCAGTACGACAGGGGGCCACTGAAGCTTTCTTT. The full variable domain, with the rest looked up from reference TRBV28 and TRBJ1-1, is DVKVTQSSRYLVKRTGEKVFLECVQDMDHENMFWYRQDPGLGLRLIYFSYDVKMKEKGDIPEGYSVSREKKERFSLILESASTNQTSMYLCASSAPVRQGATEAFFGQGTRLTVV.

The chain recombines TRBV11-1 with TRBJ2-5; D not resolved. V lost 2 bases, J lost 6 bases, and 13 bases lay in between. Germline V gene data show CDR1 as SGHAT and CDR2 as FQDESV (reference sequence). The CDR3 is 14 amino acids. The chain's CDR3 is CASSLRTAGKTQYF. The DNA of the CDR3 is TGTGCCAGCAGCTTAAGGACGGCCGGAAAGACCCAGTACTTC.

This clone has more than one count but fewer than ten. The CDR3 DNA follows: TGTGCCAGCAGCGAAACTAGGGATCCTCTACGACCTATCTATGGCTACACCTTC. This encodes CASSETRDPLRPIYGYTF. J is TRBJ1-2 and V is TRBV6-1, with D unclear. V was clipped by 6 bases and J by 4 bases, with 27 bases between them. Germline V gives CDR1 MNHNS, CDR2 SASEGT. This CDR3 is 18 amino acids long.